This paragraph reports one T cell receptor (beta chain). What it binds is not known. The data derive from a study of cytomegalovirus exposure and HLA in healthy donors. V was trimmed by 3 bases and J by 5 bases, leaving 15 bases between them. The CDR3 has 15 amino acids. CDR1 is SGHRS and CDR2 is YFSETQ in the germline V gene. This PCR relied on a set of 60 Vbeta primers and 13 Jbeta primers. Using immunoSEQ multiplex PCR, the repertoire was profiled, and TCRdb retains in-frame clones only, with some absent. The sample lists 150,000 to 200,000 clones, about four fifths occurring once. Whole-study findings and limits: The authors later found TCR association rates varying by HLA locus, with DRB1 most and HLA-C fewest. Through in vitro validation, three CMV-associated chains were shown to be specific for CMV antigens. HLA alleles were associated with roughly 17,000 TCR beta sequences in a later analysis at 0.05 false discovery rate.

The chain employs TRBV5-1 and TRBJ1-5, with D perhaps matching TRBD1 (5 bases). The origin of this receptor is a girl aged 5-17 years in good health and CMV-seropositive. The sample consisted of PBMCs. CDR3 in amino acids: CASSSEGSLDQPQHF. The CDR3 DNA sequence: TGCGCCAGCAGCTCGGAGGGGTCGCTCGATCAGCCCCAGCATTTT.